These 15 T cell receptor beta chains were sequenced from one sample in a study of cytomegalovirus exposure and HLA in healthy donors. Primers included in the PCR were 60 Vbeta and 13 Jbeta primers. Only in-frame clones appear in the TCRdb table, and some are missing; sequencing was by immunoSEQ multiplex PCR. The repertoire has 90,000 to 95,000 clones, around 81% of them found once; the top ten carry about 0.5%. Sequencing was carried out using PBMCs. These receptors were taken from a man aged 25-40 years in good health and CMV-seronegative.

This clone showed up just a few times. The rearrangement joins TRBV11-2 to TRBJ2-3, with TRBD1 matching 9 bases. Germline CDR1 is SGHAT and CDR2 is FQNNGV. V dropped 5 bases and J dropped 5; count of bases not matched to a gene: 8. The CDR3 contains 15 residues. In DNA, the CDR3 is TGTGCCAGCAGCCTCGGACAGGGGAAGGGAGATACGCAGTATTTT. It is translated as CASSLGQGKGDTQYF.

The CDR3 sequence is CASSPAGTGVGYTF. The CDR3 region has the DNA TGTGCCAGCAGTCCGGCCGGGACAGGGGTCGGCTACACCTTC. The chain recombines TRBV27 with TRBJ1-2; TRBD1 matches 10 bases. The CDR3 is 14 amino acids. V lost 5 bases, J lost 8 bases, and 8 bases stayed unmatched. Looked up from germline, CDR1 is MNHEY and CDR2 is SMNVEV (reference sequence).

V usage is TRBV7-2 and J usage is TRBJ1-1; D is unclear. The CDR3 covers 15 residues. V gave up 0 bases and J gave up 10 bases, with 18 bases separating them. Per germline, CDR1 SGHTA and CDR2 FQGNSA. The CDR3 protein is CASSLATAAQVGAFF. Here the CDR3 DNA reads TGTGCCAGCAGCTTAGCGACCGCCGCTCAGGTAGGAGCTTTCTTT.

The V and J genes are TRBV7-8 and TRBJ2-2, with TRBD1 identical over 7 bases. The germline gives CDR1 SGHVS, CDR2 FQNEAQ. J lost 2 bases, V lost 5 bases, and 5 bases had no gene match. The CDR3 sequence is 15 residues long. CDR3 residues: CASSHRDSNTGELFF. The CDR3 nucleotides are TGTGCCAGCAGCCACCGGGACAGTAACACCGGGGAGCTGTTTTTT.

J is TRBJ1-6 and V is TRBV27, with 9 positions matching TRBD1. After removal of 7 bases from V and 2 bases from J, the junction contained 6 bases not matched to a gene. This CDR3 has 16 amino acids. CDR1 and CDR2 from the germline V gene are MNHEY and SMNVEV (reference sequence). The CDR3 sequence is CASTWDRATYNSPLHF. The CDR3 DNA follows: TGTGCCAGCACCTGGGACAGGGCGACCTATAATTCACCCCTCCACTTT.

This sequence joins TRBV9 and TRBJ2-7, with D possibly matching TRBD2 (7 bases). Trimming took 4 bases from V and 3 from J, leaving 17 bases between them. Germline V gives CDR1 SGDLS, CDR2 YYNGEE. This CDR3 has 15 amino acids. The CDR3 DNA sequence: TGTGCCAGCAGCCCTCCCGGGGGCGGGGGCTACGAGCAGTACTTC. Its translation: CASSPPGGGGYEQYF.

The rearrangement joins TRBV9 to TRBJ2-3; perhaps TRBD2 as D (6 bases). The CDR3 is made up of 16 amino acids. Looked up from germline, CDR1 is SGDLS and CDR2 is YYNGEE. V dropped 3 bases and J dropped 1 base, with 15 bases sitting between them. CDR3 nucleotides: TGTGCCAGCAGCGCAGCCGGACTACGAGGCACAGATACGCAGTATTTT. The encoded protein is CASSAAGLRGTDTQYF. Variable domain in full (rest from reference TRBV9 and TRBJ2-3): DSGVTQTPKHLITATGQRVTLRCSPRSGDLSVYWYQQSLDQGLQFLIQYYNGEERAKGNILERFSAQQFPDLHSELNLSSLELGDSALYFCASSAAGLRGTDTQYFGPGTRLTVL.

This clone came up once. This chain uses TRBV2 with TRBJ2-7; TRBD2 aligns across 13 bases. Germline CDR1 reads SNHLY; CDR2 reads FYNNEI. V lost 4 bases, J lost 7 bases, and 7 bases stayed unmatched. The CDR3 has 15 amino acids. The CDR3 region is CASSGRTSGRREQYV. CDR3 coding DNA: TGTGCCAGCAGTGGTAGGACTAGCGGGAGAAGAGAGCAGTACGTC.

The rearrangement links TRBV5-1 to TRBJ2-1; TRBD2 matches at 11 bases. CDR3 length: 15 amino acids. Per germline, CDR1 SGHRS and CDR2 YFSETQ. V lost 6 bases to trimming and J lost 3 bases; unmatched junction nucleotides: 5. Here the CDR3 reads CASTTSGTFYNEQFF. The CDR3 nucleotides are TGCGCCAGCACGACTAGCGGGACGTTCTACAATGAGCAGTTCTTC.

The rearrangement joins TRBV4-3 to TRBJ2-2; 11 bases fit TRBD2. The CDR3 is 15 residues long. Germline V CDR1 and CDR2: LGHNA, YSLEER. With V trimmed by 6 bases and J by 6 bases, 6 bases remained unmatched. This CDR3 is CASSIAGGFAGELFF. As DNA, the CDR3 is TGCGCCAGCAGTATAGCGGGGGGGTTCGCCGGGGAGCTGTTTTTT.

This clone was counted a single time. This rearrangement joins TRBV7-2 to TRBJ2-3, with 14 bases aligning to TRBD2. J lost 5 bases, V lost 5 bases, and 15 bases had no gene match. Germline V CDR1 and CDR2: SGHTA, FQGNSA. CDR3 length: 19 amino acids. The CDR3 spells CASSPGTSGSTRGKDTQYF. The CDR3 DNA follows: TGTGCCAGCAGCCCCGGGACTAGCGGGAGTACCAGGGGGAAAGATACGCAGTATTTT.

This chain connects TRBV7-9 to TRBJ2-5; 7 bases fit TRBD2. The CDR3 is 17 residues long. Germline CDR1 SEHNR, CDR2 FQNEAQ (reference sequence). With 5 bases clipped from V and 5 bases from J, the junction kept 17 bases outside the gene matches. The CDR3 here is CASSADLRRELRETQYF. The CDR3 region has the DNA TGTGCCAGCAGCGCAGACCTCAGGCGGGAGTTACGGGAGACCCAGTACTTC.

On this clone itself: Other nucleotide sequences from this sample produce the same CDR3. The chain employs TRBV4-3 and TRBJ1-1, with 7 positions matching TRBD1. Germline assignment: CDR1 LGHNA and CDR2 YSLEER. The CDR3 has 14 residues. Trimming at V came to 4 bases and at J to 0 bases, leaving 2 bases not matched to a gene. This CDR3 is CASSPQGLNTEAFF. The CDR3 bases are TGCGCCAGCAGCCCACAGGGGCTGAACACTGAAGCTTTCTTT.

The CDR3 reads CSVEDWADTEAFF. The DNA for the CDR3 is TGCAGCGTTGAAGATTGGGCAGACACTGAAGCTTTCTTT. V and J are TRBV29-1 and TRBJ1-1, with D uncertain. There are 13 residues in the CDR3. Germline loops: CDR1 SQVTM, CDR2 ANQGSEA. Trimming pared 0 bases from V and 3 bases from J, leaving 8 bases between.

The rearrangement links TRBV13 to TRBJ2-4; TRBD1 agrees at 11 bases. Germline V CDR1 and CDR2: PRHDT, FYEKMQ (reference sequence). After removal of 4 bases from V and 8 bases from J, the junction contained 4 bases not matched to a gene. The CDR3 length is 14 residues. The CDR3 nucleotides read TGTGCCAGCAGCTCCGGACAGGGGGCTGACATTCAGTACTTC. Translating it yields CASSSGQGADIQYF. The full variable domain, its missing parts supplied by reference TRBV13 and TRBJ2-4, is AAGVIQSPRHLIKEKRETATLKCYPIPRHDTVYWYQQGPGQDPQFLISFYEKMQSDKGSIPDRFSAQQFSDYHSELNMSSLELGDSALYFCASSSGQGADIQYFGAGTRLSVL.